These 15 T cell receptor beta chains were all obtained from the same sample, sequenced in a study of blood T cell repertoires in COVID-19. Clones were sequenced by immunoSEQ multiplex PCR, and TCRdb holds only the in-frame ones, with some missing. The data hold about 150,000 clones, with roughly 80% observed a single time. The sequenced sample consisted of peripheral blood. The receptors stem from a man aged 55-75 years with acute or convalescent COVID-19.

V usage is TRBV18 and J usage is TRBJ2-2; TRBD1 agrees at 8 bases. Germline CDR1 reads KGHSH; CDR2 reads LQKENI. The CDR3 totals 16 residues. Germline trimming cut 4 bases from V and 5 bases from J; bases unmatched to any gene: 9. DNA of the CDR3: TGTGCCAGCTCACTCGCCCCAGGGGGCGGAACCGGGGAGCTGTTTTTT. Protein sequence: CASSLAPGGGTGELFF.

The V call is TRBV9, the J call TRBJ2-5, with 7 positions matching TRBD2. Per germline, CDR1 SGDLS and CDR2 YYNGEE. With V trimmed by 0 bases and J by 4 bases, 6 bases remained unmatched. The CDR3 consists of 15 residues. The CDR3 DNA is TGTGCCAGCAGCGTAGCGGCGGGAGTGGCAGAGACCCAGTACTTC. Its protein is CASSVAAGVAETQYF. Variable domain in full (rest from reference TRBV9 and TRBJ2-5): DSGVTQTPKHLITATGQRVTLRCSPRSGDLSVYWYQQSLDQGLQFLIQYYNGEERAKGNILERFSAQQFPDLHSELNLSSLELGDSALYFCASSVAAGVAETQYFGPGTRLLVL.

The V gene is TRBV2, the J gene TRBJ2-7; 7 nucleotides agree with TRBD2. The CDR3 spans 14 residues. V trimming: 9 bases; J trimming: 2 bases; junction bases outside the gene matches: 10. Germline assignment: CDR1 SNHLY and CDR2 FYNNEI. Here the CDR3 reads CASKVAGVTYEQYF. The CDR3 DNA follows: TGTGCCAGTAAAGTGGCGGGAGTCACCTACGAGCAGTACTTC.

This clone was seen a few times. The CDR3 DNA reads TGCGCCAGCAGCCAAGATGCGGGCATGAACACTGAAGCTTTCTTT. Its translation: CASSQDAGMNTEAFF. The genes are TRBV4-1 and TRBJ1-1; the D is unclear. The germline gives CDR1 MGHRA, CDR2 YSYEKL. This CDR3 is built from 15 residues. V was clipped by 0 bases and J by 0 bases, with 8 bases between them.

The chain links TRBV7-2 to TRBJ2-2, with 9 positions matching TRBD1. CDR3 length equals 16 residues. The V segment lost 1 base and the J segment 4 bases; nucleotides outside the gene matches: 4. Per germline, CDR1 SGHTA and CDR2 FQGNSA. CDR3 DNA: TGTGCCAGCAGCTTAGTGGGACAGGGAAGCACCGGGGAGCTGTTTTTT. As protein: CASSLVGQGSTGELFF.

This clone turned up a few times. This rearrangement joins TRBV12-3 or TRBV12-4 to TRBJ1-1; perhaps TRBD1 as D (6 bases). This CDR3 region has 13 residues. The V end was cut by 6 bases, the J end by 12 bases, with 20 bases between. The CDR3 region is CASSRGAGAIPFF. Written as DNA, the CDR3 is TGTGCCAGCAGCCGGGGGGCGGGGGCGATCCCTTTCTTT.

A note on this clone: Distinct nucleotide sequences in the sample also encode this CDR3. The V call is TRBV5-1, the J call TRBJ2-3, with 8 bases lining up with TRBD2. Germline trimming cut 3 bases from V and 2 bases from J; bases unmatched to any gene: 2. Germline values: CDR1 SGHRS, CDR2 YFSETQ. The CDR3 has 14 amino acids. The CDR3 region is CASSSRGDTDTQYF. In nucleotides, the CDR3 is TGCGCCAGCAGCTCGCGGGGGGACACAGATACGCAGTATTTT. The variable domain in full, with the rest retrieved from reference TRBV5-1 and TRBJ2-3, is KAGVTQTPRYLIKTRGQQVTLSCSPISGHRSVSWYQQTPGQGLQFLFEYFSETQRNKGNFPGRFSGRQFSNSRSEMNVSTLELGDSALYLCASSSRGDTDTQYFGPGTRLTVL.

V gene TRBV30 combines with J gene TRBJ2-7, with 8 bases aligning to TRBD2. The germline CDR1 and CDR2 sequences are GTSNPN and SVGIG (reference sequence). The CDR3 has 16 amino acids. J was trimmed by 4 bases and V by 3 bases; bases with no gene match: 14. The CDR3 here is CAWSAPPGLEVYEQYF. The CDR3 DNA is TGTGCCTGGAGCGCCCCGCCGGGACTAGAAGTATACGAGCAGTACTTC.

The sample holds a few counts of this clone. The rearrangement joins TRBV12-3 or TRBV12-4 to TRBJ1-2; D remains unclear. This CDR3 spans 13 amino acids. The V end was cut by 3 bases, the J end by 8 bases, with 13 bases between. CDR3 sequence reads: CASSFGGPRGYTF. CDR3 DNA: TGTGCCAGCAGTTTCGGAGGACCCCGCGGCTACACCTTC.

This clone was counted once. The chain joins TRBV3-1 (or the pseudogene TRBV3-2) to TRBJ1-2; a weak D match, TRBD1 (6 bases). CDR3 length equals 15 residues. Germline V gives CDR1 LGHDT, CDR2 YNNKEL (reference sequence). Trimming took off 4 bases at V and 6 bases at J, with 18 bases between the two ends. The CDR3 DNA sequence: TGTGCCAGCAGCCTCGAAGGGGGACGGGCTCATGGCTACACCTTC. This translates into CASSLEGGRAHGYTF.

This clone was counted a few times. The chain couples TRBV28 to TRBJ1-2, with unresolved D. The V and J ends lost 1 base and 7 bases respectively, with 13 bases between them. CDR3 length: 14 residues. Germline-derived CDR1 and CDR2 are MDHEN and SYDVKM. CDR3 coding DNA: TGTGCCAGCAGTTTATACCCACGGAGGCCTGGCTACACCTTC. Encoded protein: CASSLYPRRPGYTF.

This clone was seen a single time. The chain joins TRBV6-5 to TRBJ1-2; D possibly corresponds to TRBD1 (5 bases). The CDR3 length is 14 residues. The germline V gene encodes CDR1 MNHEY and CDR2 SVGAGI. Trimming left V 5 bases short and J 11 bases short, with 21 bases between. CDR3 region: CASSPRRGRDRYTF. CDR3 bases: TGTGCCAGCAGTCCCCGACGGGGGAGGGATAGGTACACCTTC.

This chain links TRBV6-5 with TRBJ1-6; D may be TRBD1 (5 bases). The CDR3 consists of 15 residues. Germline V lookup: CDR1 MNHEY, CDR2 SVGAGI. The V gene lost 5 bases and the J gene lost 7 bases, with 15 bases spanning the gap. The CDR3 reads CASSRITGWNSPLHF. Written as DNA, the CDR3 is TGTGCCAGCAGTCGAATTACAGGATGGAATTCACCCCTCCACTTT.

This clone appeared a few times. V gene TRBV9 combines with J gene TRBJ2-3; the match to TRBD2 covers 9 bases. The CDR3 covers 16 residues. The V gene's germline CDR1 is SGDLS and CDR2 YYNGEE. The V segment lost 2 bases and the J segment 5 bases; nucleotides outside the gene matches: 9. CDR3 sequence: CASSVSSGGGVDTQYF. The DNA of the CDR3 is TGTGCCAGCAGCGTTAGTAGCGGGGGAGGAGTAGATACGCAGTATTTT.

The rearrangement uses TRBV5-5 and TRBJ2-7; no firm D call. This CDR3 is 14 amino acids long. The V and J ends lost 4 bases and 2 bases respectively, with 13 bases between them. CDR1 is SGHKS, CDR2 YYEKEE, per germline (reference sequence). The CDR3 DNA reads TGTGCCAGCAGCCCGGAACTATCCACCTACGAGCAGTACTTC. Its protein product is CASSPELSTYEQYF. Full variable domain (remainder filled in from reference TRBV5-5 and TRBJ2-7): DAGVTQSPTHLIKTRGQQVTLRCSPISGHKSVSWYQQVLGQGPQFIFQYYEKEERGRGNFPDRFSARQFPNYSSELNVNALLLGDSALYLCASSPELSTYEQYFGPGTRLTVT.